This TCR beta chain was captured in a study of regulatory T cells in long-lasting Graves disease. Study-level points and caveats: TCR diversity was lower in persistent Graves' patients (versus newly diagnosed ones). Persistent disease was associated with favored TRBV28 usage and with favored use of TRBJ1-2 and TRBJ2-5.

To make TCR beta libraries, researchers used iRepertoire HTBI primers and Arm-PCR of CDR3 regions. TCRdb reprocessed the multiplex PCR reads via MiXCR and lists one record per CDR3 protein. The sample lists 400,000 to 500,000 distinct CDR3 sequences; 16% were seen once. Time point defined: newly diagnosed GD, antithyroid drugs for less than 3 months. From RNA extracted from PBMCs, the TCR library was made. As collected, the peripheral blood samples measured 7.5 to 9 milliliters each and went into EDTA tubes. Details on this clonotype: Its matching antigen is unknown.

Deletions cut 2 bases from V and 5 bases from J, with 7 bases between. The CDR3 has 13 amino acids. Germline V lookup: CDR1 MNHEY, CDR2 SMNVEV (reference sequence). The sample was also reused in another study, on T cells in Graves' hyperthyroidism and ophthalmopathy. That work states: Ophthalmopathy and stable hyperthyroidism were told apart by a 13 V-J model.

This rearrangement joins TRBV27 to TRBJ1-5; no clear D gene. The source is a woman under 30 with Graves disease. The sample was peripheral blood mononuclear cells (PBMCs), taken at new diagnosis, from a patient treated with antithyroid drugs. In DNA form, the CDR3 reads TGTGCCAGCAGTTTAACTGTCTATCAGCCCCAGCATTTT. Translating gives CASSLTVYQPQHF.